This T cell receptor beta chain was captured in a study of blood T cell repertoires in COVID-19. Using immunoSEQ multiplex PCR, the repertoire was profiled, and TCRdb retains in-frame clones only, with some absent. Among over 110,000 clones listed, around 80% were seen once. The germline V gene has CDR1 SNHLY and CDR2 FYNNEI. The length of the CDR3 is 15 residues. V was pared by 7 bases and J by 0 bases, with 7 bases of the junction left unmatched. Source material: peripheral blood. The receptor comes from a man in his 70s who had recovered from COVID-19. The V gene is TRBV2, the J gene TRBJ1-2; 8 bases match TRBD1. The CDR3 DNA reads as TGTGCCAGCACTGCAGGGGGCGACGCTAACTATGGCTACACCTTC. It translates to CASTAGGDANYGYTF. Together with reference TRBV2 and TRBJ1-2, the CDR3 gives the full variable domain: EPEVTQTPSHQVTQMGQEVILRCVPISNHLYFYWYRQILGQKVEFLVSFYNNEISEKSEIFDDQFSVERPDGSNFTLKIRSTKLEDSAMYFCASTAGGDANYGYTFGSGTRLTVV.